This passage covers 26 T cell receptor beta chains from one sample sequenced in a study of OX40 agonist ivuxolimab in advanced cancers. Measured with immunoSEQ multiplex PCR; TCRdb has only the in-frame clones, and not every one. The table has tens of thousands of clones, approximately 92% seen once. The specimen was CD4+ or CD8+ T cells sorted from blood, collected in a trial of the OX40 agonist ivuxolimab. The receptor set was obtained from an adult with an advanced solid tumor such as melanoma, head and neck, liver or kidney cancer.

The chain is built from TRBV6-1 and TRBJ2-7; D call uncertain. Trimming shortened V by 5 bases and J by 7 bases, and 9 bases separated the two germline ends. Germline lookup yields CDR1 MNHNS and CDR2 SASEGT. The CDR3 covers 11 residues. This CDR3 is CASSFAGEQYF. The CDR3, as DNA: TGTGCCAGCAGTTTCGCTGGAGAGCAGTACTTC.

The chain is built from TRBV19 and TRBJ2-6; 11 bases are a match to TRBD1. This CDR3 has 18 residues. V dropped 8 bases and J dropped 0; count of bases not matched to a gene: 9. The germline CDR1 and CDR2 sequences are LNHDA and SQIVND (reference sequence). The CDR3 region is CASATSGTGGSGANVLTF. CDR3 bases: TGTGCCAGTGCTACCTCCGGGACAGGGGGCTCTGGGGCCAACGTCCTGACTTTC.

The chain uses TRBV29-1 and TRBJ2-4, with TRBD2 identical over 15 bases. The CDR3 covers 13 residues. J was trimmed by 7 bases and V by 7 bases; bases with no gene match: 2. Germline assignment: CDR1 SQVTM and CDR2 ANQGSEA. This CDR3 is CSGGTSGRNIQYF. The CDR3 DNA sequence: TGCAGCGGGGGGACTAGCGGGAGGAACATTCAGTACTTC.

CDR3 in DNA: TGTGCCAGCAGTCCTCAGGGGACCTACGAGCAGTACTTC. As protein: CASSPQGTYEQYF. The V gene is TRBV28, the J gene TRBJ2-5; possibly TRBD1 for D (6 bases). The J call is in doubt because the DNA end fits TRBJ2-7 better. CDR1 is MDHEN and CDR2 is SYDVKM in the germline V gene. CDR3 length: 13 residues.

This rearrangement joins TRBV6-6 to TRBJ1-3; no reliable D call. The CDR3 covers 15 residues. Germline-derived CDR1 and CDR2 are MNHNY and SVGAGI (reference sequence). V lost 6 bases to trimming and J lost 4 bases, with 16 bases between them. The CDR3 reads CASSSTSKGGNTIYF. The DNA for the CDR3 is TGTGCCAGCAGCTCAACCTCAAAGGGAGGAAACACCATATATTTT.

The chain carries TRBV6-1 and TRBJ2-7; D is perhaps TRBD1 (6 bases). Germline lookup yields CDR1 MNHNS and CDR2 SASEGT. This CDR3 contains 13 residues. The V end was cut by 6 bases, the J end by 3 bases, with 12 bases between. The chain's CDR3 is CASRPGVDYEQYF. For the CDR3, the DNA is TGTGCCAGCAGACCAGGGGTTGACTACGAGCAGTACTTC.

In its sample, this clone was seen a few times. The CDR3 loop is CASRDRVLAKNIQYF. CDR3 DNA: TGTGCCAGCAGAGACAGGGTTTTAGCCAAAAACATTCAGTACTTC. The chain combines TRBV6-1 with TRBJ2-4; 7 bases align to TRBD1. Per the germline V gene, CDR1 is MNHNS and CDR2 is SASEGT. After removal of 6 bases from V and 0 bases from J, the junction contained 5 bases not matched to a gene. This CDR3 spans 15 amino acids.

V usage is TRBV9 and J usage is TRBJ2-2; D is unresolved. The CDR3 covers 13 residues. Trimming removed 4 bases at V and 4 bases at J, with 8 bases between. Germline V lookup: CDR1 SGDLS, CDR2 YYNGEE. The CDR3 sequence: CASSPALTGELFF. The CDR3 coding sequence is TGTGCCAGCAGCCCCGCACTCACCGGGGAGCTGTTTTTT.

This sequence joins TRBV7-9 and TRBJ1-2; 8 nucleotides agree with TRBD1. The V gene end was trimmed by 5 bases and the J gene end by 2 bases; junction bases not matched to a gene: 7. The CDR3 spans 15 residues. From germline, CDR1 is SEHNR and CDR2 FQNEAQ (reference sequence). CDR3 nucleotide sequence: TGTGCCAGCAGCGAGGCAGGGGGCTTAAACTATGGCTACACCTTC. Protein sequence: CASSEAGGLNYGYTF.

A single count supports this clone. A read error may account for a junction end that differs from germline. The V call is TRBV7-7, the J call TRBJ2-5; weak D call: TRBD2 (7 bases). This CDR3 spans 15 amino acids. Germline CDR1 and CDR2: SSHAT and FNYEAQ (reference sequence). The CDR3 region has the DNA TGTGCTAGCAGCTTAGGGGGAGGGCCCGGGAAGACCCAGTACTTC. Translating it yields CASSLGGGPGKTQYF.

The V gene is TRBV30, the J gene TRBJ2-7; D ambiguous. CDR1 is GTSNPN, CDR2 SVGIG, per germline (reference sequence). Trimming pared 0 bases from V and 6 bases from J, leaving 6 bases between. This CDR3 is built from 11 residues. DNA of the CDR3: TGTGCCTGGAGTGTTCTCCGCGAGCAGTACTTC. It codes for CAWSVLREQYF.

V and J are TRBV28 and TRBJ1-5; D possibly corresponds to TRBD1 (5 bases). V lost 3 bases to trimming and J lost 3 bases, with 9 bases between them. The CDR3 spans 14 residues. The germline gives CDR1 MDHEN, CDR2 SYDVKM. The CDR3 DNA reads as TGTGCCAGCAGTTTTAGGGGACTCAATCAGCCCCAGCATTTT. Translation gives CASSFRGLNQPQHF.

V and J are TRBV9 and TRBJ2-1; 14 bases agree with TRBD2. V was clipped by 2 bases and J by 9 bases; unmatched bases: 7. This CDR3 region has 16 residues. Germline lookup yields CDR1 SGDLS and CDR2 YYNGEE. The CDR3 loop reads CASSVQTSGRVGEQFF. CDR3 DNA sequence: TGTGCCAGCAGCGTTCAGACTAGCGGGAGGGTCGGTGAGCAGTTCTTC.

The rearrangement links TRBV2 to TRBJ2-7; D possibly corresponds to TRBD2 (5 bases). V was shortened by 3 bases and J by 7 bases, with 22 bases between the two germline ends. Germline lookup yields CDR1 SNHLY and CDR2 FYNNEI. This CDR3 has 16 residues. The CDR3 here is CASSEAWRGKIGEQYF. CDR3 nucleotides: TGTGCCAGCAGTGAGGCCTGGAGAGGGAAAATTGGTGAGCAGTACTTC. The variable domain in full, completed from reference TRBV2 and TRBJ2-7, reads EPEVTQTPSHQVTQMGQEVILRCVPISNHLYFYWYRQILGQKVEFLVSFYNNEISEKSEIFDDQFSVERPDGSNFTLKIRSTKLEDSAMYFCASSEAWRGKIGEQYFGPGTRLTVT.

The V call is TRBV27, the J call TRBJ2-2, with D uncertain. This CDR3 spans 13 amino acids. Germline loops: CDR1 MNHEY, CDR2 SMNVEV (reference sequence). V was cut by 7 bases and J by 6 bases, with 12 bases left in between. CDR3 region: CASTLSGAGELFF. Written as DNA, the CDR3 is TGTGCCAGCACCCTCTCTGGGGCCGGGGAGCTGTTTTTT.

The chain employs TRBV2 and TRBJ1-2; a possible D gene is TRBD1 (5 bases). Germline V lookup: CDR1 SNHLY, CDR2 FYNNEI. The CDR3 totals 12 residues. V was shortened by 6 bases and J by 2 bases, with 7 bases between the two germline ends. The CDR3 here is CASRGDNYGYTF. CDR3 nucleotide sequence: TGTGCCAGCAGGGGGGACAACTATGGCTACACCTTC.

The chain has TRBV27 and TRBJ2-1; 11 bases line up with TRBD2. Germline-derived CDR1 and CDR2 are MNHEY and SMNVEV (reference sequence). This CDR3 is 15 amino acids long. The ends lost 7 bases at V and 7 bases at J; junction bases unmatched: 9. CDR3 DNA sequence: TGTGCCAGCACCTTAGCGGGGGGGTTTGAGAATGAGCAGTTCTTC. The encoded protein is CASTLAGGFENEQFF.

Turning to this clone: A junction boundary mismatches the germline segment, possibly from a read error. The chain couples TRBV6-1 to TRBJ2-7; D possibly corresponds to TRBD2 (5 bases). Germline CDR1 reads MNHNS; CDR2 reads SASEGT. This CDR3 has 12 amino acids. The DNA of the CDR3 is TGTGCCAGCAGTGCGCGAGGGTCGGCCTCGGGCTTC. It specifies CASSARGSASGF.

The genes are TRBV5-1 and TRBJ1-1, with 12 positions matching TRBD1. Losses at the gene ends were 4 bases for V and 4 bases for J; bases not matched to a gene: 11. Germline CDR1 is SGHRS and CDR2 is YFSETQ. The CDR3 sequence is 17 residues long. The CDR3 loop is CASSRGTGGVSGTEAFF. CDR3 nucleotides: TGCGCCAGCAGCCGAGGGACAGGGGGCGTATCGGGCACTGAAGCTTTCTTT. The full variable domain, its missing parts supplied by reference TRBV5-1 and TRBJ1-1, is KAGVTQTPRYLIKTRGQQVTLSCSPISGHRSVSWYQQTPGQGLQFLFEYFSETQRNKGNFPGRFSGRQFSNSRSEMNVSTLELGDSALYLCASSRGTGGVSGTEAFFGQGTRLTVV.

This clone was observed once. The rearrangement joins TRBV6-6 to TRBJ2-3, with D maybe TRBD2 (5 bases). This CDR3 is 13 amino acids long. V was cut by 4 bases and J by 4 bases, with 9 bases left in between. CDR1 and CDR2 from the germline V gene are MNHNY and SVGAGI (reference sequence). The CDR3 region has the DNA TGTGCCAGCAGTTCCCTACTAGCAGATACGCAGTATTTT. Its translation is CASSSLLADTQYF.

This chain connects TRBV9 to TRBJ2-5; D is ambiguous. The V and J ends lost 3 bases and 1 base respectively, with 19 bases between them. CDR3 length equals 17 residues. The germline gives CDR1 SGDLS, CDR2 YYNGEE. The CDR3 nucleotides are TGTGCCAGCAGCGCAGGCTCGGGTCTGAGCTCCCAAGAGACCCAGTACTTC. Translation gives CASSAGSGLSSQETQYF.

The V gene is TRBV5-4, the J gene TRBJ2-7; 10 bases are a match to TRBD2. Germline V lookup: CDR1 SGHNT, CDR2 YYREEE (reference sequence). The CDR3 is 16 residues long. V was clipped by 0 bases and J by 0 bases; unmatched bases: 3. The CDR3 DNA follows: TGTGCCAGCAGCTTGGGGGCTAGCGGGAGCTCCTACGAGCAGTACTTC. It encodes CASSLGASGSSYEQYF.

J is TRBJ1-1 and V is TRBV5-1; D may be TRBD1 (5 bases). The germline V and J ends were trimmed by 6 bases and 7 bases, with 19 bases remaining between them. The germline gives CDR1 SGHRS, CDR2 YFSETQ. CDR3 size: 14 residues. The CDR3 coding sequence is TGCGCCAGCACCCAACAGGCAAGCACCGATGAAGCTTTCTTT. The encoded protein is CASTQQASTDEAFF.

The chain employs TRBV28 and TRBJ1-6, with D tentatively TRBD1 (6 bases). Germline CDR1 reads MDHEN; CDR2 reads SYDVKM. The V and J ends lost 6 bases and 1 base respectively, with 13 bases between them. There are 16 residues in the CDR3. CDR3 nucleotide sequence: TGTGCCAGCAGCGAAGGACAGATATCCTATAATTCACCCCTCCACTTT. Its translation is CASSEGQISYNSPLHF.

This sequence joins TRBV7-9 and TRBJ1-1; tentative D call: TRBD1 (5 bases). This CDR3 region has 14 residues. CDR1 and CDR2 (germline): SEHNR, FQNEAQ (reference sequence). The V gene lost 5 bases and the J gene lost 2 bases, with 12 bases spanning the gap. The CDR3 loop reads CASSQTGGNTEAFF. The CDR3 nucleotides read TGTGCCAGCAGCCAAACGGGGGGAAACACTGAAGCTTTCTTT.

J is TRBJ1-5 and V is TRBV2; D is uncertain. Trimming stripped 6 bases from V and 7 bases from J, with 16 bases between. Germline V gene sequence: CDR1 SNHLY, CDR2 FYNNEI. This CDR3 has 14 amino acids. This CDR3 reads CASREPAGGQPQHF. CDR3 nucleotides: TGTGCCAGCAGAGAACCCGCTGGAGGGCAGCCCCAGCATTTT.